This T cell receptor beta chain comes out of a study of T-cell reconstitution after alpha-beta-depleted transplantation in children. Germline CDR1 and CDR2: KGHDR and SFDVKD. Trimming took off 3 bases at V and 8 bases at J, with 13 bases between the two ends. The length of the CDR3 is 14 residues. TCRbeta library preparation incorporated unique molecular identifiers. One entry per CDR3 protein results from TCRdb running MiXCR on the PCR reads. The repertoire holds hundreds of thousands of distinct CDR3 sequences, 32% seen once, with about 2.3% in the top ten. The material was PBMCs from the stem cell graft donor, obtained from the stem cell graft. The chain employs TRBV24-1 and TRBJ2-1, with D unresolved. The receptor comes from a human donor who donated a stem cell graft to a child with aplastic anemia. The CDR3 sequence: CATSDPRISDEQFF. CDR3 bases: TGTGCCACCAGTGATCCCCGGATCAGCGATGAGCAGTTCTTC.